This TCR beta chain originates from a study of T cells after yellow fever vaccination. Study-level background: For low cell numbers, libraries were made with SMART-Seq v4 Ultra Low Input.

Germline assignment: CDR1 MDHEN and CDR2 SYDVKM. CDR3 length: 14 amino acids. The ends lost 8 bases at V and 3 bases at J; junction bases unmatched: 8. Study-level results: It was the secondary response that reached its peak faster, day 5 versus 15, but it was weaker. Clonotype sharing between CD4 and CD8 compartments was small. Abundant bulk-population clonotypes could contaminate the FACS-sorted repertoires.

From the 5' RACE reads, TCRdb called clonotypes with MiXCR, one entry per CDR3 protein. Here the sample spans a few hundred thousand distinct CDR3 sequences, approximately 13% being singletons. The table lists this clonotype with a few counts. What it binds is not known. The rearrangement joins TRBV28 to TRBJ2-7, with 9 bases that match TRBD1. Source: CD4+ T cells sorted from PBMCs, taken 15 days after the yellow fever booster vaccination. This TCR was sampled from a man between 18 and 35 years old who received the YFV17D yellow fever vaccine. The CDR3 region is CASGTGTGHYEQYV. The CDR3 region has the DNA TGTGCCAGCGGAACCGGGACAGGGCACTACGAGCAGTACGTC.